This passage covers 28 T cell receptor beta chains from one sample sequenced in a study of type 1 regulatory T cells. No antigen has been assigned to these receptors. TCRdb recomputed calls from the reads with MiXCR, one row per CDR3 protein. The table includes more than 20,000 distinct CDR3 sequences, 72% detected once. Material for sequencing was cultured T cells, either the whole culture or a sorted T cell fraction (not recorded which). The sample's subset: Tr1-enriched cell product generated in vitro against host alloantigens. These receptors came from a human donor in good health.

About this clonotype: Sequence at one end of the junction differs from germline and may be a read error. The chain combines TRBV4-2 with TRBJ2-5, with D hard to call. The germline V gene encodes CDR1 LGHNA and CDR2 YNFKEQ. The CDR3 totals 15 residues. CDR3 region: CASSQRAVNKETQYF. The CDR3 nucleotides are TGTGCCAGCAGCCAACGAGCAGTGAATAAAGAGACCCAGTACTTT.

The chain is built from TRBV4-1 and TRBJ1-2; D is unresolved. CDR3 length: 17 amino acids. Trimming pared 4 bases from V and 1 base from J, leaving 19 bases between. Germline assignment: CDR1 MGHRA and CDR2 YSYEKL. This CDR3 reads CASSLLSIPRSNYGYTF. CDR3 DNA: TGCGCCAGCAGCCTCCTCAGTATACCTAGAAGTAACTATGGCTACACCTTC.

The chain couples TRBV5-4 to TRBJ1-3; D perhaps matches TRBD1 (6 bases). Germline loops: CDR1 SGHNT, CDR2 YYREEE (reference sequence). The CDR3 runs 16 residues. With 0 bases removed from V and 0 bases from J, the gap between germline ends came to 10 bases. CDR3 region: CASSLVGQNSGNTIYF. In nucleotides, the CDR3 is TGTGCCAGCAGCTTGGTCGGACAGAACTCTGGAAACACCATATATTTT.

This clonotype was seen only once. This rearrangement joins TRBV3-1 to TRBJ2-5; D is ambiguous. The CDR3 sequence is 12 residues long. Trimming took off 4 bases at V and 4 bases at J, with 7 bases between the two ends. CDR1 is LGHDT, CDR2 YNNKEL, per germline (reference sequence). CDR3 nucleotides: TGTGCCAGCAGCCTACCTCGAGAGACCCAGTACTTC. Its translation: CASSLPRETQYF.

J is TRBJ2-1 and V is TRBV6-1; 11 bases align to TRBD2. Germline-derived CDR1 and CDR2 are MNHNS and SASEGT. Trimming at V came to 4 bases and at J to 2 bases, leaving 7 bases not matched to a gene. The CDR3 loop spans 17 amino acids. The CDR3 bases are TGTGCCAGCAGTGGTCAACCGACTAGCGGGACCTACAATGAGCAGTTCTTC. Amino acid sequence: CASSGQPTSGTYNEQFF.

V gene TRBV9 combines with J gene TRBJ2-5; D unclear. The CDR3 runs 15 residues. V lost 2 bases, J lost 4 bases, and 15 bases lay in between. Germline lookup yields CDR1 SGDLS and CDR2 YYNGEE. For the CDR3, the DNA is TGTGCCAGCAGCGTGGACGTTAACAGACTAGAGACCCAGTACTTC. This gives the protein CASSVDVNRLETQYF.

The rearrangement links TRBV5-1 to TRBJ2-1; 7 nucleotides match TRBD2. This CDR3 contains 16 residues. V shed 1 base and J 8 bases; nucleotides not matched to a gene: 12. The germline gives CDR1 SGHRS, CDR2 YFSETQ. CDR3 protein: CASSLTPSGGIDEQFF. CDR3 bases: TGCGCCAGCAGCTTGACGCCATCCGGGGGGATCGATGAGCAGTTCTTC.

The chain couples TRBV12-3 or TRBV12-4 to TRBJ2-1, with D perhaps being TRBD1 or TRBD2 (5 bases each). This CDR3 region has 14 residues. Trimming stripped 4 bases from V and 6 bases from J, with 13 bases between. The CDR3 sequence: CASSSGRGRNEQFF. The CDR3 DNA follows: TGTGCCAGCAGTTCCGGACGGGGACGCAATGAGCAGTTCTTC.

The chain links TRBV7-2 to TRBJ2-1; no clear D. Germline V gene lookup returns CDR1 SGHTA and CDR2 FQGNSA. V shed 5 bases and J shed 5 bases, with 7 bases lying between them. The CDR3 loop spans 12 amino acids. The CDR3 loop is CASSRGDNEQFF. The CDR3, as DNA: TGTGCCAGCAGCCGTGGGGACAATGAGCAGTTCTTC.

This chain links TRBV20-1 with TRBJ2-2; TRBD1 might be the D (6 bases). Trimming removed 3 bases from V and 1 base from J, with 6 bases in between. The CDR3 length is 13 residues. CDR1 and CDR2 (germline): DFQATT, SNEGSKA (reference sequence). The CDR3 DNA reads as TGCAGTGCTAGGGGACAGAACACCGGGGAGCTGTTTTTT. Its protein product is CSARGQNTGELFF.

CDR3 in amino acids: CATRPGRAGKETQYF. The CDR3 nucleotides read TGTGCCACCCGGCCCGGGAGAGCGGGGAAAGAGACCCAGTACTTC. The chain carries TRBV10-3 and TRBJ2-5; TRBD2 aligns across 7 bases. This CDR3 has 15 amino acids. CDR1 and CDR2 (germline): ENHRY, SYGVKD. With V trimmed by 10 bases and J by 3 bases, 14 bases remained unmatched.

The rearrangement uses TRBV20-1 and TRBJ2-4; D is unresolved. Germline loops: CDR1 DFQATT, CDR2 SNEGSKA (reference sequence). V dropped 6 bases and J dropped 5 bases, with 8 bases sitting between them. This CDR3 comprises 11 residues. The CDR3, as DNA: TGCAGTGCCAGCCAAGAAAACATTCAGTACTTC. This gives the protein CSASQENIQYF.

The chain employs TRBV30 and TRBJ1-2, with 10 nucleotides matching TRBD1. This CDR3 has 14 amino acids. CDR1 is GTSNPN and CDR2 is SVGIG in the germline V gene (reference sequence). Losses at the gene ends were 2 bases for V and 4 bases for J; bases not matched to a gene: 4. The CDR3 DNA reads as TGTGCCTGGAGTAGGGACAGGGGTGGCTATGGCTACACCTTC. It encodes CAWSRDRGGYGYTF. Full variable domain (rest looked up from reference TRBV30 and TRBJ1-2): SQTIHQWPATLVQPVGSPLSLECTVEGTSNPNLYWYRQAAGRGLQLLFYSVGIGQISSEVPQNLSASRPQDRQFILSSKKLLLSDSGFYLCAWSRDRGGYGYTFGSGTRLTVV.

CDR3 in amino acids: CATSRVGGGWNEQFF. As DNA, the CDR3 is TGTGCCACCAGCAGAGTGGGCGGGGGATGGAATGAGCAGTTCTTC. The gene calls are TRBV15 and TRBJ2-1; 7 bases match TRBD2. Per the germline V gene, CDR1 is LNHNV and CDR2 is YYDKDF (reference sequence). Germline trimming cut 1 base from V and 7 bases from J; bases unmatched to any gene: 7. The CDR3 length is 15 residues.

The rearrangement links TRBV25-1 to TRBJ1-1; 10 bases agree with TRBD1. The CDR3 contains 14 residues. Germline V lookup: CDR1 MGHDK, CDR2 SYGVNS. Unmatched junction bases numbered 5, after V lost 6 bases and J lost 4 bases. CDR3 amino acids: CASSTDRGITEAFF. The CDR3, as DNA: TGTGCCAGCAGCACGGACAGGGGGATCACTGAAGCTTTCTTT. The full variable domain, completed using reference TRBV25-1 and TRBJ1-1, is EADIYQTPRYLVIGTGKKITLECSQTMGHDKMYWYQQDPGMELHLIHYSYGVNSTEKGDLSSESTVSRIRTEHFPLTLESARPSHTSQYLCASSTDRGITEAFFGQGTRLTVV.

The V call is TRBV3-2, the J call TRBJ2-2; the DNA was not compared with TRBD2, the D call given in the table. TRBV3-2 constitutes a pseudogene. The CDR3 consists of 15 residues. DNA of the CDR3: TGTGCCAGCAGCGGCAGCGAGGAGGTCACCGGGGAGCTGTTTTTT. Encoded protein: CASSGSEEVTGELFF.

The chain links TRBV12-3 or TRBV12-4 to TRBJ2-5; D may be TRBD1 or TRBD2 (5 bases each). The CDR3 consists of 13 residues. The V gene lost 1 base and the J gene lost 7 bases, with 10 bases spanning the gap. CDR3 nucleotide sequence: TGTGCCAGCAGTTTAGGAGGGGAAGGGACCCAGTACTTC. It translates to CASSLGGEGTQYF.

This clonotype was seen a few times. CDR3 in DNA: TGCGCCAGCAGCCTCTTTAGCAATCAGCCCCAGCATTTT. Its translation is CASSLFSNQPQHF. The chain recombines TRBV5-1 with TRBJ1-5; no clear D. In germline, CDR1 is SGHRS, CDR2 YFSETQ. There are 13 residues in the CDR3. The V end was cut by 4 bases, the J end by 0 bases, with 5 bases between.

This clonotype was seen more than once but under ten times. This sequence joins TRBV5-1 and TRBJ2-7; TRBD1 matches 7 bases. There are 15 residues in the CDR3. Germline V gene lookup returns CDR1 SGHRS and CDR2 YFSETQ. V dropped 4 bases and J dropped 6; count of bases not matched to a gene: 13. CDR3 loop: CASSRTYRGEPEQYF. CDR3 nucleotide sequence: TGCGCCAGCAGCAGGACTTACAGGGGTGAGCCCGAGCAGTACTTC.

This chain uses TRBV12-2 with TRBJ2-4. TRBV12-2 is noted as a pseudogene. The CDR3 is 15 amino acids. This chain's CDR3 is CASRLDLGAKNIQYF. CDR3 DNA: TGTGCAAGTCGCTTAGATCTGGGAGCCAAAAACATTCAGTACTTC.

The chain uses TRBV7-2 and TRBJ1-2, with a weak D call TRBD1 (6 bases). Trimming took off 5 bases at V and 8 bases at J, with 21 bases between the two ends. Germline V gene lookup returns CDR1 SGHTA and CDR2 FQGNSA. The CDR3 covers 15 residues. The CDR3 sequence: CASSTPRGQGGGYTF. CDR3 nucleotide sequence: TGTGCCAGCAGCACACCACGGGGGCAGGGAGGAGGCTACACCTTC.

This clonotype was seen only a few times. The chain links TRBV27 to TRBJ2-2; D may be TRBD2 (6 bases). The CDR3 has 17 residues. Germline V CDR1 and CDR2: MNHEY, SMNVEV (reference sequence). V lost 1 base and J 2 bases, leaving 14 bases between the germline ends. In DNA form, the CDR3 reads TGTGCCAGCAGTTTATGGGGTGAGGCGGGAAACACCGGGGAGCTGTTTTTT. Translation: CASSLWGEAGNTGELFF.

This clonotype has only a few counts. The J gene is TRBJ2-1, the V gene TRBV30; 8 bases map to TRBD1. Trimming at V came to 8 bases and at J to 12 bases, leaving 12 bases not matched to a gene. The CDR3 length is 12 residues. Germline V lookup: CDR1 GTSNPN, CDR2 SVGIG (reference sequence). CDR3 amino acids: CAQRQGTLGQFF. The CDR3 bases are TGTGCCCAAAGACAGGGGACACTAGGGCAGTTCTTC. The whole variable domain, filled in from reference TRBV30 and TRBJ2-1, reads SQTIHQWPATLVQPVGSPLSLECTVEGTSNPNLYWYRQAAGRGLQLLFYSVGIGQISSEVPQNLSASRPQDRQFILSSKKLLLSDSGFYLCAQRQGTLGQFFGPGTRLTVL.

The chain joins TRBV18 to TRBJ1-2; maybe TRBD1 (6 bases). The germline V gene encodes CDR1 KGHSH and CDR2 LQKENI. CDR3 size: 16 residues. V was shortened by 5 bases and J by 4 bases, with 20 bases between the two germline ends. CDR3 nucleotide sequence: TGTGCCAGCTCAACCAGACAGGAATCGGTACTCTATGGCTACACCTTC. Translated, it gives CASSTRQESVLYGYTF.

The gene calls are TRBV20-1 and TRBJ1-1; a weak D match, TRBD1 (5 bases). CDR1 and CDR2 (germline): DFQATT, SNEGSKA (reference sequence). Trimming took 6 bases from V and 1 from J, leaving 15 bases between them. The CDR3 sequence is 14 residues long. The CDR3, as DNA: TGCAGTGCCCCGTCCCGACAGCAGAACACTGAAGCTTTCTTT. Amino acids: CSAPSRQQNTEAFF.

This sequence joins TRBV7-9 and TRBJ2-2, with 9 bases lining up with TRBD1. CDR1 SEHNR and CDR2 FQNEAQ come from the germline V gene (reference sequence). Trimming removed 5 bases from V and 3 bases from J; junction bases left unmatched: 19. The CDR3 loop spans 20 amino acids. The DNA of the CDR3 is TGTGCCAGCAGCCCGTCCTTTCATAGAGGACAGGGGCGGGACACCGGGGAGCTGTTTTTT. This sequence encodes CASSPSFHRGQGRDTGELFF.

The chain employs TRBV19 and TRBJ2-7; possibly TRBD1 or TRBD2 for D (6 bases each). Trimming removed 7 bases at V and 1 base at J, with 14 bases between. Germline lookup yields CDR1 LNHDA and CDR2 SQIVND (reference sequence). This CDR3 is 14 amino acids long. CDR3 sequence (DNA): TGTGCCAGTAATGCGGGACACAAGTCCTACGAGCAGTACTTC. It yields the protein CASNAGHKSYEQYF. Full variable domain (remainder filled in from reference TRBV19 and TRBJ2-7): DGGITQSPKYLFRKEGQNVTLSCEQNLNHDAMYWYRQDPGQGLRLIYYSQIVNDFQKGDIAEGYSVSREKKESFPLTVTSAQKNPTAFYLCASNAGHKSYEQYFGPGTRLTVT.

In its sample, this clonotype was seen a few times. The V gene is TRBV20-1, the J gene TRBJ1-1, with D possibly matching TRBD1 (6 bases). CDR1 and CDR2 from the germline V gene are DFQATT and SNEGSKA (reference sequence). The CDR3 runs 12 residues. Trimming removed 5 bases at V and 10 bases at J, with 17 bases between. The CDR3 sequence: CSAGGGGGRAFF. For the CDR3, the DNA is TGCAGTGCTGGGGGGGGAGGGGGTCGAGCTTTCTTT.